What follows are 28 T cell receptor beta chains derived from one specimen sequenced in a study of HIV-infected patients and healthy controls. Whole blood was used without fractionation, so all unsorted peripheral T cells were included. Alpha and beta constant-region primers primed reverse transcription of 500 to 550 ng RNA. Separate chain-specific third strand synthesis with multiplexing indices produced the alpha and beta libraries. Via MiXCR, TCRdb re-called the 5' RACE reads, giving one row per CDR3 protein. The sample yields approximately 12,000 distinct CDR3 sequences, about 9% seen once. The material sequenced was blood, taken before antiretroviral therapy. Source of these receptors: an adult with HIV infection. The donor label of this sample is uncertain.

This clonotype was detected ten times or more. In nucleotides, the CDR3 is TGTGCCAGCTCGGCGGTCGCTGAAGCTTTCTTT. Translating it yields CASSAVAEAFF. The genes are TRBV12-3 or TRBV12-4 and TRBJ1-1; D remains ambiguous. Trimming took off 8 bases at V and 6 bases at J, with 10 bases between the two ends. The CDR3 loop spans 11 amino acids.

The chain uses TRBV5-4 and TRBJ1-5, with D tentatively TRBD1 (5 bases). The CDR3 length is 14 residues. Germline V gene lookup returns CDR1 SGHNT and CDR2 YYREEE (reference sequence). The V end was cut by 2 bases, the J end by 2 bases, with 8 bases between. CDR3 in amino acids: CASSFQGGNQPQHF. The CDR3, as DNA: TGTGCCAGCAGCTTTCAGGGTGGCAATCAGCCCCAGCATTTT.

The chain employs TRBV3-1 and TRBJ2-2; D is possibly TRBD1 (5 bases). The CDR3 loop spans 14 amino acids. Trimming cost V 5 bases and J 1 base, with 8 bases left between them. In germline, CDR1 is LGHDT, CDR2 YNNKEL (reference sequence). CDR3 nucleotide sequence: TGTGCCAGCAGCTTCGGACAGAACACCGGGGAGCTGTTTTTT. Translated: CASSFGQNTGELFF.

This clonotype was recorded at least ten times. The V and J genes are TRBV4-2 and TRBJ1-1; 10 positions match TRBD1. V shed 4 bases, J shed 4 bases, and the junction held 3 bases outside the gene matches. The CDR3 has 14 residues. From germline, CDR1 is LGHNA and CDR2 YNFKEQ. CDR3 DNA sequence: TGTGCCAGCAGCCGACAGGGGGCGCCCACTGAAGCTTTCTTT. This translates into CASSRQGAPTEAFF.

This clonotype has a count of ten or more. CDR3 bases: TGTGCCAGCAGTAACGCCGGGACCTTGGTCGACCCAGATACGCAGTATTTT. It translates to CASSNAGTLVDPDTQYF. The chain carries TRBV6-2 or TRBV6-3 and TRBJ2-3; D is tentatively TRBD1 or TRBD2 (5 bases each). This CDR3 has 17 amino acids. Trimming left V 5 bases short and J 4 bases short, with 22 bases between. Germline V gene data show CDR1 as MNHEY and CDR2 as SVGEGT.

The chain has TRBV12-3 or TRBV12-4 and TRBJ2-3; no reliable D call. Deletions cut 4 bases from V and 7 bases from J, with 6 bases between. The CDR3 has 11 amino acids. CDR3 residues: CASSSENTQYF. CDR3 bases: TGTGCCAGCAGTTCCGAGAATACGCAGTATTTT.

This clonotype was counted between two and nine times. The chain joins TRBV12-3 or TRBV12-4 to TRBJ2-4, with TRBD2 identical over 8 bases. This CDR3 contains 18 residues. Losses at the gene ends were 6 bases for V and 0 bases for J; bases not matched to a gene: 13. The CDR3: CASSWELAEDLAKNIQYF. CDR3 DNA sequence: TGTGCCAGCAGCTGGGAACTAGCGGAGGACTTAGCCAAAAACATTCAGTACTTC.

In its sample, this clonotype ranks as medium-sized (0.01 to 0.1%). The chain links TRBV3-1 to TRBJ2-5; D is tentatively TRBD1 or TRBD2 (5 bases each). CDR1 is LGHDT, CDR2 YNNKEL, per germline (reference sequence). CDR3 length: 12 residues. With 4 bases removed from V and 4 bases from J, the gap between germline ends came to 7 bases. CDR3 coding DNA: TGTGCCAGCAGCCGTGGGGGAGAGACCCAGTACTTC. It encodes CASSRGGETQYF.

In its sample, this clonotype was seen many times. CDR3 in DNA: TGCGCCAGCAGCCTAGCGGGAGGGCCAGATACGCAGTATTTT. Its protein product is CASSLAGGPDTQYF. This chain links TRBV5-1 with TRBJ2-3, with TRBD2 matching 12 bases. V lost 4 bases to trimming and J lost 4 bases; unmatched junction nucleotides: 1. The CDR3 consists of 14 residues. CDR1 SGHRS and CDR2 YFSETQ come from the germline V gene.

Comment on this clonotype: A much larger clone lies a single base off, so this may be a read error. This CDR3 is missing its conserved last phenylalanine or tryptophan, likely due to a read error. J is TRBJ2-7 and V is TRBV20-1; 8 bases fit TRBD2. This CDR3 region has 12 residues. V was clipped by 3 bases and J by 4 bases; unmatched bases: 2. The germline V gene has CDR1 DFQATT and CDR2 SNEGSKA (reference sequence). Here the CDR3 reads CSASGGGYEQYS. Here the CDR3 DNA reads TGCAGTGCTAGCGGCGGGGGGTACGAGCAGTACTCC.

Many counts were recorded for this clonotype. The chain employs TRBV29-1 and TRBJ2-7; D remains ambiguous. Trimming pared 5 bases from V and 3 bases from J, leaving 20 bases between. The CDR3 has 15 residues. From germline, CDR1 is SQVTM and CDR2 ANQGSEA. CDR3 protein: CSVYSPSVVGYEQYF. The CDR3 DNA is TGCAGCGTTTACTCCCCTTCCGTAGTTGGCTACGAGCAGTACTTC.

The chain has TRBV7-9 and TRBJ2-7, with 8 bases aligning to TRBD1. V was pared by 7 bases and J by 5 bases, with 4 bases of the junction left unmatched. CDR3 length equals 12 residues. The germline V gene encodes CDR1 SEHNR and CDR2 FQNEAQ (reference sequence). CDR3 region: CASTPTGDEQYF. CDR3 DNA sequence: TGTGCCAGCACCCCGACAGGGGACGAGCAGTACTTC.

This clonotype was picked up many times. The chain uses TRBV2 and TRBJ2-7, with TRBD1 matching over 8 bases. V lost 8 bases to trimming and J lost 0 bases; unmatched junction nucleotides: 6. The CDR3 sequence is 14 residues long. The germline gives CDR1 SNHLY, CDR2 FYNNEI. The CDR3 bases are TGTGCCAGCTGCCTGGACAGGGCCTCCTACGAGCAGTACTTC. As protein: CASCLDRASYEQYF. The full variable domain, with the rest looked up from reference TRBV2 and TRBJ2-7, is EPEVTQTPSHQVTQMGQEVILRCVPISNHLYFYWYRQILGQKVEFLVSFYNNEISEKSEIFDDQFSVERPDGSNFTLKIRSTKLEDSAMYFCASCLDRASYEQYFGPGTRLTVT.

This clonotype showed up many times. The chain joins TRBV7-8 to TRBJ1-5, with D possibly being TRBD1 (5 bases). Germline V gene lookup returns CDR1 SGHVS and CDR2 FQNEAQ. Trimming removed 1 base at V and 6 bases at J, with 7 bases between. This CDR3 contains 13 residues. CDR3 amino acids: CASSLGGLQPQHF. The CDR3 coding sequence is TGTGCCAGCAGCTTAGGGGGCCTTCAGCCCCAGCATTTT.

The table lists this clonotype with many counts. The genes are TRBV12-3 or TRBV12-4 and TRBJ2-3, with a possible D match to TRBD1 (6 bases). This CDR3 contains 15 residues. V was clipped by 2 bases and J by 1 base, with 10 bases between them. The CDR3 DNA reads TGTGCCAGCAGTTTAAAACAGGGCGGCACAGATACGCAGTATTTT. Translated, it gives CASSLKQGGTDTQYF.

This clonotype was found many times. Here the CDR3 DNA reads TGTGCCAGCAGTTTAGGGGGGACAGGGGGTAGAGTTGGCTACACCTTC. Translating gives CASSLGGTGGRVGYTF. This rearrangement joins TRBV12-3 or TRBV12-4 to TRBJ1-2; 11 bases are shared with TRBD1. The CDR3 is made up of 16 amino acids. Trimming at V came to 1 base and at J to 7 bases, leaving 8 bases not matched to a gene.

J is TRBJ2-7 and V is TRBV6-6, with a possible D match to TRBD2 (5 bases). The CDR3 loop spans 15 amino acids. V lost 2 bases and J lost 5, with 16 bases in between. Germline CDR1 and CDR2: MNHNY and SVGAGI (reference sequence). The CDR3 loop is CASSYIVAEVNEQYF. CDR3 bases: TGTGCCAGCAGTTACATCGTGGCGGAGGTCAACGAGCAGTACTTC.

This clonotype is judged medium-sized. The rearrangement links TRBV2 to TRBJ1-1; TRBD1 agrees at 9 bases. Trimming took 4 bases from V and 2 from J; bases not matched to a gene: 11. Germline values: CDR1 SNHLY, CDR2 FYNNEI. The CDR3 totals 17 residues. This CDR3 is CASSGRTGVTLNTEAFF. The CDR3 coding sequence is TGTGCCAGCAGTGGCCGGACAGGGGTTACCCTTAACACTGAAGCTTTCTTT. Together with reference TRBV2 and TRBJ1-1, the CDR3 gives the full variable domain: EPEVTQTPSHQVTQMGQEVILRCVPISNHLYFYWYRQILGQKVEFLVSFYNNEISEKSEIFDDQFSVERPDGSNFTLKIRSTKLEDSAMYFCASSGRTGVTLNTEAFFGQGTRLTVV.

This clonotype has ten or more counts. The genes are TRBV5-4 and TRBJ2-7; 15 bases fit TRBD2. Per germline, CDR1 SGHNT and CDR2 YYREEE (reference sequence). There are 17 residues in the CDR3. After removal of 4 bases from V and 0 bases from J, the junction contained 5 bases not matched to a gene. The DNA of the CDR3 is TGTGCCAGCAGCCAGGGACTAGCGGGGGGCCTCTCCTACGAGCAGTACTTC. It codes for CASSQGLAGGLSYEQYF.

This clonotype counts as medium-sized. The chain employs TRBV29-1 and TRBJ1-2, with D possibly TRBD1 on 5 matching bases. The CDR3 covers 13 residues. V gave up 7 bases and J gave up 6 bases, with 18 bases separating them. The V gene's germline CDR1 is SQVTM and CDR2 ANQGSEA. Written as DNA, the CDR3 is TGCAGCGGGGGGACGCCGGGTATGGATGGCTACACCTTC. As protein: CSGGTPGMDGYTF.

This clonotype was detected many times. The V gene is TRBV15, the J gene TRBJ1-3, with 7 positions matching TRBD1. V shed 1 base and J 0 bases; nucleotides not matched to a gene: 9. The CDR3 contains 18 residues. From germline, CDR1 is LNHNV and CDR2 YYDKDF (reference sequence). As DNA, the CDR3 is TGTGCCACCAGCAGAGGGAGGACAGGCCTGAACTCTGGAAACACCATATATTTT. It is translated as CATSRGRTGLNSGNTIYF.

Judged by abundance, this clonotype is medium-sized. This chain links TRBV7-6 with TRBJ1-4; D is ambiguous. The CDR3 spans 15 residues. V was clipped by 1 base and J by 0 bases, with 6 bases between them. Germline V gene lookup returns CDR1 SGHVS and CDR2 FNYEAQ. CDR3 protein: CASSLDSATNEKLFF. In DNA, the CDR3 is TGTGCCAGCAGCTTAGACAGCGCAACTAATGAAAAACTGTTTTTT.

CDR3 DNA: TGTGCCAGCAGCCCAGAAGGTTGGGGGTCTGAAGCTTTCTTT. Translating gives CASSPEGWGSEAFF. The rearrangement uses TRBV7-2 and TRBJ1-1; maybe TRBD1 (5 bases). CDR3 size: 14 residues. V lost 5 bases, J lost 6 bases, and 16 bases lay in between. CDR1 and CDR2 (germline): SGHTA, FQGNSA.

This clonotype was recorded at least ten times. The V call is TRBV25-1, the J call TRBJ2-3; TRBD2 agrees at 9 bases. The germline gives CDR1 MGHDK, CDR2 SYGVNS. Germline trimming cut 5 bases from V and 4 bases from J; bases unmatched to any gene: 7. The CDR3 length is 15 residues. In nucleotides, the CDR3 is TGTGCCAGCAGTTCCAATAGCGGGAGCCCAGATACGCAGTATTTT. As protein: CASSSNSGSPDTQYF.

This clonotype was seen many times. V gene TRBV30 combines with J gene TRBJ1-2; tentatively, D is TRBD1 (5 bases). The germline gives CDR1 GTSNPN, CDR2 SVGIG (reference sequence). The CDR3 sequence is 14 residues long. The germline V and J ends were trimmed by 3 bases and 4 bases, with 15 bases remaining between them. The CDR3 sequence: CAWSARGAGYGYTF. The DNA for the CDR3 is TGTGCCTGGAGCGCTCGCGGGGCCGGCTATGGCTACACCTTC.

This clonotype was observed at least ten times. The chain links TRBV4-2 to TRBJ1-5; D unresolved. Germline V gene data show CDR1 as LGHNA and CDR2 as YNFKEQ. The CDR3 sequence is 15 residues long. Trimming removed 2 bases from V and 7 bases from J, with 15 bases in between. CDR3 region: CASSQNPLQEQPQHF. In DNA form, the CDR3 reads TGTGCCAGCAGCCAAAACCCCTTACAAGAGCAGCCCCAGCATTTT.

This clonotype occurred a few times. The chain uses TRBV7-9 and TRBJ2-7; D is perhaps TRBD2 (5 bases). The CDR3 length is 12 residues. V lost 1 base to trimming and J lost 7 bases, with 8 bases between them. The germline gives CDR1 SEHNR, CDR2 FQNEAQ (reference sequence). The CDR3 nucleotides are TGTGCCAGCAGCTTAGGAGGGTTGGAGCAGTACTTC. Protein: CASSLGGLEQYF.

This clonotype is medium-sized. The chain carries TRBV3-1 and TRBJ2-3; D unclear. The CDR3 has 12 amino acids. Germline V gene data show CDR1 as LGHDT and CDR2 as YNNKEL (reference sequence). Trimming took 8 bases from V and 4 from J, leaving 10 bases between them. The chain's CDR3 is CASRRGADTQYF. The CDR3 region has the DNA TGTGCCAGCCGGAGAGGCGCAGATACGCAGTATTTT.